A single sample gave rise to the 27 T cell receptor beta chains below, sequenced in a study of blood T cell repertoires in COVID-19. The assay was immunoSEQ multiplex PCR, and TCRdb's table has in-frame clones only and misses some. The sample contains roughly 200,000 clones, 70% to 80% of which appear only once. Sequenced sample: peripheral blood. The receptors shown here come from a man aged 50 to 59 who had recovered from COVID-19.

The rearrangement links TRBV5-5 to TRBJ1-5; 9 bases map to TRBD1. The V and J ends lost 0 bases and 4 bases, in that order; junction bases with no gene match: 2. The V gene's germline CDR1 is SGHKS and CDR2 YYEKEE (reference sequence). This CDR3 has 15 amino acids. CDR3 DNA sequence: TGTGCCAGCAGCTTGGGTGGGACAGGGAATCAGCCCCAGCATTTT. Residues: CASSLGGTGNQPQHF.

The chain links TRBV6-5 to TRBJ1-1, with 11 nucleotides matching TRBD1. The CDR3 spans 15 residues. Germline values: CDR1 MNHEY, CDR2 SVGAGI. V shed 5 bases and J 4 bases; nucleotides not matched to a gene: 6. CDR3 in DNA: TGTGCCAGCAGTAGGCCGGGACAGGGGGGCACTGAAGCTTTCTTT. Translation gives CASSRPGQGGTEAFF.

The chain joins TRBV2 to TRBJ1-6; the D gene is possibly TRBD1 (6 bases). Germline CDR1 is SNHLY and CDR2 is FYNNEI. There are 14 residues in the CDR3. The CDR3 loop is CAGRGHSYNSPLHF. CDR3 coding DNA: TGTGCGGGTCGGGGACACTCCTATAATTCACCCCTCCACTTT.

The chain joins TRBV14 to TRBJ2-5, with 9 bases identical to TRBD2. The CDR3 totals 14 residues. Trimming at V came to 1 base and at J to 4 bases, leaving 1 base not matched to a gene. In germline, CDR1 is SGHDN, CDR2 FVKESK. The CDR3 loop is CASSQGGGGETQYF. The CDR3, as DNA: TGTGCCAGCAGCCAAGGCGGGGGGGGAGAGACCCAGTACTTC.

This sequence joins TRBV4-3 and TRBJ2-1, with 8 nucleotides matching TRBD2. The junction had 4 bases not matched to a gene; V was cut back by 0 bases and J by 3 bases. The CDR3 has 16 amino acids. The germline V gene has CDR1 LGHNA and CDR2 YSLEER. CDR3 in DNA: TGCGCCAGCAGCCAAGATTTGCGGGAGGACTACAATGAGCAGTTCTTC. Its protein is CASSQDLREDYNEQFF.

The chain has TRBV9 and TRBJ2-1; D possibly corresponds to TRBD2 (7 bases). The CDR3 consists of 15 residues. Germline lookup yields CDR1 SGDLS and CDR2 YYNGEE. V lost 4 bases to trimming and J lost 6 bases, with 17 bases between them. The CDR3 coding sequence is TGTGCCAGCAGCACCCTCGGGGGAGGGGGCAATGAGCAGTTCTTC. This codes for CASSTLGGGGNEQFF.

The V call is TRBV2, the J call TRBJ2-1; TRBD1 aligns across 10 bases. There are 14 residues in the CDR3. The V segment lost 9 bases and the J segment 7 bases; nucleotides outside the gene matches: 9. Looked up from germline, CDR1 is SNHLY and CDR2 is FYNNEI. The DNA of the CDR3 is TGTGCCAGGAGTCCGGGACAGGGGACAAATGAGCAGTTCTTC. It translates to CARSPGQGTNEQFF.

This clone was observed a handful of times. The same CDR3 also results from other DNA sequences found in this sample. This chain joins TRBV29-1 and TRBJ1-2, with 7 nucleotides matching TRBD1. The germline V gene has CDR1 SQVTM and CDR2 ANQGSEA. This CDR3 contains 11 residues. After removal of 5 bases from V and 11 bases from J, the junction contained 8 bases not matched to a gene. The CDR3 region has the DNA TGCAGCGTTACGACAGGGTCCTCTTACACCTTC. Translating gives CSVTTGSSYTF.

V is TRBV28 and J is TRBJ1-2, with 8 bases identical to TRBD1. The CDR3 spans 15 residues. CDR1 MDHEN and CDR2 SYDVKM come from the germline V gene. J gave up 4 bases and V 6 bases, and 10 bases lay outside the gene matches. The CDR3 coding sequence is TGTGCCAGCAGCAAAGGGACAGGAGGGACCTATGGCTACACCTTC. It yields the protein CASSKGTGGTYGYTF.

The chain uses TRBV25-1 and TRBJ2-3; TRBD2 agrees at 7 bases. J gave up 4 bases and V 8 bases, and 9 bases lay outside the gene matches. The CDR3 spans 14 residues. Germline loops: CDR1 MGHDK, CDR2 SYGVNS. CDR3 sequence reads: CASRGREEPDTQYF. CDR3 in DNA: TGTGCCAGCCGGGGGAGGGAGGAGCCAGATACGCAGTATTTT.

This clone was seen once. CDR3 nucleotide sequence: TGTGCCAGCAGTTTGGCCGGGAGGTACACCGGGGAGCTGTTTTTT. Residues: CASSLAGRYTGELFF. The chain links TRBV28 to TRBJ2-2, with TRBD2 identical over 7 bases. Unmatched junction bases numbered 4, after V lost 3 bases and J lost 3 bases. The germline CDR1 and CDR2 sequences are MDHEN and SYDVKM. The CDR3 is made up of 15 amino acids.

The V and J genes are TRBV28 and TRBJ1-4, with 8 bases fitting TRBD1. CDR3 length: 15 amino acids. V lost 2 bases, J lost 10 bases, and 9 bases stayed unmatched. Germline V lookup: CDR1 MDHEN, CDR2 SYDVKM. For the CDR3, the DNA is TGTGCCAGCAGTTTACTTACAGGGGGTGAAGGAAAACTGTTTTTT. Amino acids: CASSLLTGGEGKLFF.

This chain links TRBV6-5 with TRBJ2-1; possibly TRBD1 for D (5 bases). The CDR3 spans 14 residues. The V gene lost 10 bases and the J gene lost 2 bases, with 15 bases spanning the gap. CDR1 is MNHEY, CDR2 SVGAGI, per germline. CDR3 sequence (DNA): TGTGCCACCAGGGCAGGCCAGACCTACAATGAGCAGTTCTTC. Translated: CATRAGQTYNEQFF.

V usage is TRBV4-2 and J usage is TRBJ1-1; D is possibly TRBD1 (6 bases). The germline CDR1 and CDR2 sequences are LGHNA and YNFKEQ. The V end lost 5 bases, the J end lost 0 bases, and 13 bases lay between the germline ends. This CDR3 comprises 15 residues. This CDR3 reads CASSGGAIVNTEAFF. As DNA, the CDR3 is TGTGCCAGCAGCGGGGGGGCGATCGTGAACACTGAAGCTTTCTTT.

This clone has only one observation. At one end the junction does not follow the germline gene, possibly because of a read error. The chain recombines TRBV2 with TRBJ1-2; perhaps TRBD1 as D (6 bases). Germline CDR1 and CDR2: SNHLY and FYNNEI. The CDR3 runs 14 residues. CDR3 loop: CASNEQGSNYGYTF. DNA of the CDR3: TGTGCCAGCAATGAACAGGGATCTAACTATGGCTACACCTTC.

The CDR3: CASSSQGFLEGYTF. The CDR3 coding sequence is TGTGCCAGTAGTTCACAGGGGTTCTTAGAAGGCTACACCTTC. The chain employs TRBV19 and TRBJ1-2, with TRBD1 identical over 7 bases. Per the germline V gene, CDR1 is LNHDA and CDR2 is SQIVND (reference sequence). After removal of 5 bases from V and 8 bases from J, the junction contained 11 bases not matched to a gene. There are 14 residues in the CDR3.

This chain uses TRBV7-3 with TRBJ2-1, with 7 bases identical to TRBD2. The CDR3 is 14 amino acids. Trimming took 5 bases from V and 8 from J; bases not matched to a gene: 9. The germline V gene has CDR1 SGHTA and CDR2 FQGTGA. CDR3: CASSQNGLADEQFF. As DNA, the CDR3 is TGTGCCAGCAGCCAAAACGGTCTAGCGGATGAGCAGTTCTTC.

The genes are TRBV10-3 and TRBJ1-5; 7 nucleotides line up with TRBD1. Germline lookup yields CDR1 ENHRY and CDR2 SYGVKD. The junction had 5 bases not matched to a gene; V was cut back by 7 bases and J by 5 bases. The CDR3 consists of 13 residues. This CDR3 reads CAITRDRDQPQHF. For the CDR3, the DNA is TGTGCCATCACCAGGGACAGAGATCAGCCCCAGCATTTT.

V gene TRBV28 combines with J gene TRBJ2-3; the D gene is possibly TRBD2 (7 bases). V was cut by 6 bases and J by 5 bases, with 18 bases left in between. The CDR3 totals 15 residues. The V gene's germline CDR1 is MDHEN and CDR2 SYDVKM. The CDR3 sequence is CASRGPGGALDTQYF. The DNA for the CDR3 is TGTGCCAGCAGGGGGCCGGGGGGCGCATTAGATACGCAGTATTTT.

The V call is TRBV6-2 or TRBV6-3, the J call TRBJ1-2, with 8 bases identical to TRBD1. The germline gives CDR1 MNHEY, CDR2 SVGEGT. Losses at the gene ends were 3 bases for V and 4 bases for J; bases not matched to a gene: 7. The CDR3 is made up of 15 amino acids. The CDR3 DNA reads as TGTGCCAGCAGTTATACTTTACAGGGGGGCTATGGCTACACCTTC. Translating it yields CASSYTLQGGYGYTF.

The chain couples TRBV16 to TRBJ1-5; no clear D gene. V was pared by 0 bases and J by 5 bases, with 8 bases between. Germline values: CDR1 KGHSY, CDR2 FQNENV. CDR3 length: 14 residues. In DNA, the CDR3 is TGTGCCAGCAGCCAATCGGGTGCGGATCAGCCCCAGCATTTT. It yields the protein CASSQSGADQPQHF.

This CDR3 is CASSRLATDTQYF. The CDR3 region has the DNA TGTGCCAGCAGTCGACTAGCGACAGATACGCAGTATTTT. The V and J genes are TRBV16 and TRBJ2-3; 8 nucleotides match TRBD2. Looked up from germline, CDR1 is KGHSY and CDR2 is FQNENV. The J segment lost 3 bases and the V segment lost 6 bases, leaving 2 bases of the junction unmatched. CDR3 length: 13 amino acids. Together with reference TRBV16 and TRBJ2-3, the CDR3 gives the full variable domain: GEEVAQTPKHLVRGEGQKAKLYCAPIKGHSYVFWYQQVLKNEFKFLISFQNENVFDETGMPKERFSAKCLPNSPCSLEIQATKLEDSAVYFCASSRLATDTQYFGPGTRLTVL.

CDR3 protein: CATSDRNNQPQHF. Here the CDR3 DNA reads TGTGCCACCAGTGATCGTAACAATCAGCCCCAGCATTTT. The chain has TRBV24-1 and TRBJ1-5; D is undetermined. The CDR3 is 13 residues long. CDR1 is KGHDR, CDR2 SFDVKD, per germline. With 3 bases removed from V and 3 bases from J, the gap between germline ends came to 5 bases.

The chain uses TRBV4-1 and TRBJ2-3; D is perhaps TRBD2 (6 bases). With 7 bases removed from V and 12 bases from J, the gap between germline ends came to 14 bases. CDR1 MGHRA and CDR2 YSYEKL come from the germline V gene. The CDR3 loop spans 11 amino acids. The CDR3 loop is CASNLGGNQYF. The CDR3 coding sequence is TGCGCCAGCAATTTAGGAGGGAATCAGTATTTT.

The chain carries TRBV7-9 and TRBJ2-2; D unclear. V lost 2 bases, J lost 5 bases, and 6 bases lay in between. There are 13 residues in the CDR3. The germline V gene encodes CDR1 SEHNR and CDR2 FQNEAQ (reference sequence). In DNA, the CDR3 is TGTGCCAGCAGCTTAACTGAGACCGGGGAGCTGTTTTTT. It translates to CASSLTETGELFF.

V gene TRBV19 combines with J gene TRBJ1-1, with no clear D. Per the germline V gene, CDR1 is LNHDA and CDR2 is SQIVND (reference sequence). The CDR3 is made up of 13 amino acids. V lost 5 bases and J lost 4, with 11 bases in between. Written as DNA, the CDR3 is TGTGCCAGTAGTCCGCAGGTTACCACTGAAGCTTTCTTT. Its protein product is CASSPQVTTEAFF.

The CDR3 region has the DNA TGTGCCACCACCAGCTGGAGGGTATACAATGAGCAGTTCTTC. This sequence encodes CATTSWRVYNEQFF. The chain uses TRBV24-1 and TRBJ2-1; maybe TRBD2 (6 bases). Germline V gives CDR1 KGHDR, CDR2 SFDVKD. This CDR3 is 14 amino acids long. The V end lost 8 bases, the J end lost 4 bases, and 14 bases lay between the germline ends.